The source of this TCR beta chain is a study of T cell changes during pregnancy in multiple sclerosis. Here immunoSEQ multiplex PCR was the method, and the copy in TCRdb shows in-frame clones only, minus some. In the table there are approximately 24,000 clones, roughly 85% of which are singletons. Germline CDR1 is MGHRA and CDR2 is YSYEKL. The CDR3 is 14 residues long. V lost 1 base and J lost 4, with 10 bases in between. The source of this sequence is a female donor in good health, enrolled as a control in a pregnancy study. The sequenced sample was CD8+ T cells from peripheral blood mononuclear cells, obtained in the first trimester of pregnancy. The chain joins TRBV4-1 to TRBJ1-2; unclear D gene. In DNA form, the CDR3 reads TGCGCCAGCAGCCAAGGGACGGGGAGCTATGGCTACACCTTC. Translation: CASSQGTGSYGYTF.